This passage covers 5 T cell receptor beta chains from one sample sequenced in a study of blood T cell repertoires in COVID-19. The protocol was immunoSEQ multiplex PCR, while the TCRdb copy is restricted to in-frame clones and leaves out a portion. The sample lists 650,000 to 800,000 clones, just under 90% occurring once. Specimen: peripheral blood. These receptors all come from a woman under 30 with acute or convalescent COVID-19.

V usage is TRBV19 and J usage is TRBJ2-1, with 7 bases lining up with TRBD2. The V gene's germline CDR1 is LNHDA and CDR2 SQIVND (reference sequence). V lost 3 bases to trimming and J lost 3 bases; unmatched junction nucleotides: 8. The CDR3 consists of 16 residues. The CDR3 coding sequence is TGTGCCAGTAGTATGTGGGGCGGGGGAGGCTACAATGAGCAGTTCTTC. Protein: CASSMWGGGGYNEQFF.

The chain couples TRBV10-3 to TRBJ1-3, with D possibly matching TRBD1 (6 bases). This CDR3 has 16 amino acids. V was pared by 4 bases and J by 2 bases, with 15 bases between. CDR1 ENHRY and CDR2 SYGVKD come from the germline V gene. The CDR3 sequence: CAISAIGGGPGNTIYF. The DNA of the CDR3 is TGTGCCATCAGTGCCATAGGGGGGGGCCCTGGAAACACCATATATTTT.

The chain uses TRBV7-9 and TRBJ1-1; no clear D. V dropped 0 bases and J dropped 11 bases, with 19 bases sitting between them. Per germline, CDR1 SEHNR and CDR2 FQNEAQ (reference sequence). CDR3 length: 15 amino acids. As DNA, the CDR3 is TGTGCCAGCAGCTTAGCCGGGTCAAACCGACTCGGGGCTTTCTTT. Translated: CASSLAGSNRLGAFF.

This chain uses TRBV9 with TRBJ2-7; D may be TRBD1 (6 bases). The CDR3 spans 16 residues. V dropped 6 bases and J dropped 5 bases, with 24 bases sitting between them. Per germline, CDR1 SGDLS and CDR2 YYNGEE. The CDR3 DNA reads as TGTGCCAGCACCTTTAGTGCCCTCACAGGGATAGACGAGCAGTACTTC. Protein: CASTFSALTGIDEQYF.

This clone has only a few counts. V usage is TRBV7-8 and J usage is TRBJ1-6; 8 nucleotides agree with TRBD1. Germline loops: CDR1 SGHVS, CDR2 FQNEAQ. Trimming at V came to 4 bases and at J to 10 bases, leaving 6 bases not matched to a gene. CDR3 length equals 14 residues. DNA of the CDR3: TGTGCCAGCAGCTCCGGGACAGGTCTCTCACCCCTCCACTTT. Residues: CASSSGTGLSPLHF.